The 17 T cell receptor beta chains given below trace back to one sample, sequenced in a study of shared clonotypes between healthy human individuals. Profiled with immunoSEQ multiplex PCR; TCRdb holds only in-frame clones, not every one. Of about 490,000 clones in the sample, about 78% were seen once. Input material: PBMCs. The receptor set was obtained from a woman between 40 and 55 years old in good health. Some clones in this sample may be carry-over from other donors' samples.

This chain links TRBV2 with TRBJ2-3; 7 bases are shared with TRBD2. The CDR3 length is 13 residues. V shed 7 bases and J 2 bases; nucleotides not matched to a gene: 3. In germline, CDR1 is SNHLY, CDR2 FYNNEI. CDR3 region: CASNGGFTDTQYF. The DNA of the CDR3 is TGTGCCAGCAACGGGGGGTTCACAGATACGCAGTATTTT.

The V call is TRBV25-1, the J call TRBJ2-1; D is unresolved. The CDR3 length is 11 residues. The germline V gene encodes CDR1 MGHDK and CDR2 SYGVNS. The V gene lost 3 bases and the J gene lost 7 bases, with 4 bases spanning the gap. CDR3 region: CASSDFNEQFF. The CDR3 nucleotides are TGTGCCAGCAGTGACTTTAATGAGCAGTTCTTC.

The chain carries TRBV15 and TRBJ1-5; D gene unclear. The germline gives CDR1 LNHNV, CDR2 YYDKDF (reference sequence). V was shortened by 0 bases and J by 6 bases, with 6 bases between the two germline ends. CDR3 length: 13 residues. The CDR3 region has the DNA TGTGCCACCAGCAGAGATTTCGGTCAGCCCCAGCATTTT. Translated, it gives CATSRDFGQPQHF.

The J gene is TRBJ2-2, the V gene TRBV5-1; D remains ambiguous. The CDR3 contains 14 residues. Germline lookup yields CDR1 SGHRS and CDR2 YFSETQ. V lost 9 bases and J 1 base, leaving 13 bases between the germline ends. The CDR3 region is CATRLDVNTGELFF. The CDR3, as DNA: TGCGCCACCAGATTGGACGTGAACACCGGGGAGCTGTTTTTT.

The V call is TRBV7-2, the J call TRBJ1-1, with D tentatively TRBD1 (5 bases). The CDR3 has 13 residues. CDR1 is SGHTA and CDR2 is FQGNSA in the germline V gene. V shed 2 bases and J shed 7 bases, with 11 bases lying between them. CDR3 region: CASSLYRGNEAFF. In DNA form, the CDR3 reads TGTGCCAGCAGCTTATATCGGGGGAATGAAGCTTTCTTT.

The chain joins TRBV21-1 to TRBJ2-7; the listed D gene, TRBD2, was not tested against the DNA. TRBV21-1 is a listed pseudogene. The CDR3 is 13 amino acids. For the CDR3, the DNA is TGTGCCGACAGCGGGAGGGCCTTTTACGAGCAGTACTTC. It codes for CADSGRAFYEQYF.

The chain is built from TRBV6-1 and TRBJ2-7, with TRBD1 matching 8 bases. This CDR3 spans 14 amino acids. Germline trimming cut 4 bases from V and 2 bases from J; bases unmatched to any gene: 4. Germline loops: CDR1 MNHNS, CDR2 SASEGT. The CDR3 DNA follows: TGTGCCAGCAGTGTCAGCAGGGGGCCCTACGAGCAGTACTTC. This sequence encodes CASSVSRGPYEQYF.

V usage is TRBV7-9 and J usage is TRBJ2-7; D gene uncertain. The CDR3 has 13 amino acids. From germline, CDR1 is SEHNR and CDR2 FQNEAQ (reference sequence). With 5 bases removed from V and 1 base from J, the gap between germline ends came to 9 bases. The CDR3, as DNA: TGTGCCAGCAGCCCCGCTTGGTCCTACGAGCAGTACTTC. This sequence encodes CASSPAWSYEQYF.

The J gene is TRBJ2-7, the V gene TRBV29-1; tentatively, D is TRBD2 (5 bases). Trimming removed 4 bases from V and 4 bases from J, with 11 bases in between. The CDR3 is made up of 12 amino acids. The germline V gene encodes CDR1 SQVTM and CDR2 ANQGSEA. The CDR3 nucleotides are TGCAGCGTTGGTGGGAGAGGATACGAGCAGTACTTC. Translating it yields CSVGGRGYEQYF.

A word on this clone: The sample contains more than one DNA sequence encoding this CDR3. As DNA, the CDR3 is TGTGCCAGCAGCTCGGGACAGGGCTCCTACGAGCAGTACTTC. It is translated as CASSSGQGSYEQYF. The chain uses TRBV7-3 and TRBJ2-7; TRBD1 agrees at 9 bases. The germline V gene has CDR1 SGHTA and CDR2 FQGTGA. V lost 4 bases and J lost 0; bases outside the gene matches: 1. The CDR3 extends over 14 amino acids.

This sequence joins TRBV30 and TRBJ1-2; no clear D gene. The CDR3 runs 13 residues. Germline CDR1 is GTSNPN and CDR2 is SVGIG (reference sequence). The V gene lost 0 bases and the J gene lost 4 bases, with 9 bases spanning the gap. The CDR3 sequence: CAWSVLPSYGYTF. As DNA, the CDR3 is TGTGCCTGGAGTGTACTCCCCTCCTATGGCTACACCTTC. Full variable domain (rest looked up from reference TRBV30 and TRBJ1-2): SQTIHQWPATLVQPVGSPLSLECTVEGTSNPNLYWYRQAAGRGLQLLFYSVGIGQISSEVPQNLSASRPQDRQFILSSKKLLLSDSGFYLCAWSVLPSYGYTFGSGTRLTVV.

This clone was counted a few times. The chain couples TRBV7-3 to TRBJ2-1, with 11 nucleotides matching TRBD2. V trimming: 5 bases; J trimming: 6 bases; junction bases outside the gene matches: 9. Germline V CDR1 and CDR2: SGHTA, FQGTGA. The length of the CDR3 is 16 residues. The CDR3 loop reads CASSPIIAGGTNEQFF. CDR3 in DNA: TGTGCCAGCAGCCCGATAATAGCGGGAGGGACCAATGAGCAGTTCTTC. The full variable domain, its missing parts supplied by reference TRBV7-3 and TRBJ2-1, is GAGVSQTPSNKVTEKGKYVELRCDPISGHTALYWYRQSLGQGPEFLIYFQGTGAADDSGLPNDRFFAVRPEGSVSTLKIQRTERGDSAVYLCASSPIIAGGTNEQFFGPGTRLTVL.

The gene calls are TRBV9 and TRBJ2-2; perhaps TRBD2 as D (5 bases). V was trimmed by 5 bases and J by 3 bases, leaving 11 bases between them. Germline V gene sequence: CDR1 SGDLS, CDR2 YYNGEE. The CDR3 is 14 amino acids. CDR3 DNA: TGTGCCAGCAGTTCCCAGCGGCACACCGGGGAGCTGTTTTTT. Translation gives CASSSQRHTGELFF.

This clone appeared a few times. The chain carries TRBV6-4 and TRBJ1-5; D remains ambiguous. The length of the CDR3 is 13 residues. Germline V gene sequence: CDR1 MRHNA, CDR2 SNTAGT. Trimming took 3 bases from V and 3 from J, leaving 6 bases between them. The CDR3 region is CASSEQLNQPQHF. CDR3 sequence (DNA): TGTGCCAGCAGTGAACAGCTCAATCAGCCCCAGCATTTT.

V and J are TRBV2 and TRBJ1-3; no clear D gene. The CDR3 contains 16 residues. The V gene's germline CDR1 is SNHLY and CDR2 FYNNEI. Trimming took off 6 bases at V and 0 bases at J, with 15 bases between the two ends. The CDR3 nucleotides are TGTGCCAGCAGCCTAGCCTCAGGCCACTCTGGAAACACCATATATTTT. This encodes CASSLASGHSGNTIYF.

In this sample, this clone turned up a few times. J is TRBJ2-1 and V is TRBV7-6, with D possibly being TRBD2 (5 bases). The CDR3 loop spans 15 amino acids. V lost 1 base and J lost 8, with 15 bases in between. Germline CDR1 and CDR2: SGHVS and FNYEAQ. CDR3 in amino acids: CASSLVSARGYEQFF. The CDR3 nucleotides are TGTGCCAGCAGCTTAGTTTCGGCTAGAGGGTATGAGCAGTTCTTC.

V usage is TRBV5-1 and J usage is TRBJ1-1; D may be TRBD1 (5 bases). CDR1 SGHRS and CDR2 YFSETQ come from the germline V gene. V was clipped by 5 bases and J by 1 base, with 6 bases between them. This CDR3 contains 12 residues. This chain's CDR3 is CASSTGNTEAFF. In DNA form, the CDR3 reads TGCGCCAGCAGTACAGGGAACACTGAAGCTTTCTTT.